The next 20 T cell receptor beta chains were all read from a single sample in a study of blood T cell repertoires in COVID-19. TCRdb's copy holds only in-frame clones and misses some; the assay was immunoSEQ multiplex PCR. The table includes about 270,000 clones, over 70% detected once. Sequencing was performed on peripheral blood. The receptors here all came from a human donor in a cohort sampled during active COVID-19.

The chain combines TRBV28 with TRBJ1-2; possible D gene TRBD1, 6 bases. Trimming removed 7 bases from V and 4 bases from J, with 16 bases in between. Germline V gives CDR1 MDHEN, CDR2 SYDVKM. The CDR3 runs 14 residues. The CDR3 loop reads CASTAPGQSYGYTF. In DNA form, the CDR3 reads TGTGCCAGCACCGCCCCCGGACAGAGCTATGGCTACACCTTC.

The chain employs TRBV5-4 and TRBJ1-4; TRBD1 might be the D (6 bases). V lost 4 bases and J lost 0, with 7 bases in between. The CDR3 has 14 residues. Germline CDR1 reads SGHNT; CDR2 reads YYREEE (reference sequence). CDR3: CASSRTATNEKLFF. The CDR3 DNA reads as TGTGCCAGCAGCCGGACAGCAACTAATGAAAAACTGTTTTTT. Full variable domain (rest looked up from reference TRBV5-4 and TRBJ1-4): ETGVTQSPTHLIKTRGQQVTLRCSSQSGHNTVSWYQQALGQGPQFIFQYYREEENGRGNFPPRFSGLQFPNYSSELNVNALELDDSALYLCASSRTATNEKLFFGSGTQLSVL.

The CDR3 coding sequence is TGCAGCGTTGCAACCGGGACAGGGGCCCAGGCCCAGCATTTT. It translates to CSVATGTGAQAQHF. J is TRBJ1-5 and V is TRBV29-1; TRBD1 aligns across 10 bases. The CDR3 runs to 14 residues. Germline V CDR1 and CDR2: SQVTM, ANQGSEA. Trimming at V came to 4 bases and at J to 11 bases, leaving 11 bases not matched to a gene.

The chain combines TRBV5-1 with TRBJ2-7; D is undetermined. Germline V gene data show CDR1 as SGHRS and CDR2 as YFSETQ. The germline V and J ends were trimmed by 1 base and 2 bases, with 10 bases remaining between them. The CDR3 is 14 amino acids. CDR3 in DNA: TGCGCCAGCAGCTTGAATCACATCGCCTACGAGCAGTACTTC. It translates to CASSLNHIAYEQYF.

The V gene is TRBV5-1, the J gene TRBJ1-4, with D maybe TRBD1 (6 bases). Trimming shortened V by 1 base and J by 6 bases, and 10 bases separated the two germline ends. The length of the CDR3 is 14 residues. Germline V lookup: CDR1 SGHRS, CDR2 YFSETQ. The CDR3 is CASSLQGKDEKLFF. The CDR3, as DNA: TGCGCCAGCAGCTTGCAGGGGAAGGATGAAAAACTGTTTTTT. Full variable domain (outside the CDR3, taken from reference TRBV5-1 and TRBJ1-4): KAGVTQTPRYLIKTRGQQVTLSCSPISGHRSVSWYQQTPGQGLQFLFEYFSETQRNKGNFPGRFSGRQFSNSRSEMNVSTLELGDSALYLCASSLQGKDEKLFFGSGTQLSVL.

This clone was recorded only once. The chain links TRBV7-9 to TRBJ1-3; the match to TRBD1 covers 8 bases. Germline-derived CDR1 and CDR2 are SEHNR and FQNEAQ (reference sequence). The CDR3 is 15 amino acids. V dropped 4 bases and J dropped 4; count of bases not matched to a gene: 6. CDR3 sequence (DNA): TGTGCCAGCAGCTCTAGACAGGGGCGCGGAAACACCATATATTTT. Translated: CASSSRQGRGNTIYF.

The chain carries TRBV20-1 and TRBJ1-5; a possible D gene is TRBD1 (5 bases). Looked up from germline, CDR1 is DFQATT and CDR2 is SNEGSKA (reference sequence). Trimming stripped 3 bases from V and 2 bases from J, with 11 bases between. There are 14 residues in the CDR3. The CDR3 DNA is TGCAGTGCTAGTCAGGGAACGGGCAATCAGCCCCAGCATTTT. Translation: CSASQGTGNQPQHF.

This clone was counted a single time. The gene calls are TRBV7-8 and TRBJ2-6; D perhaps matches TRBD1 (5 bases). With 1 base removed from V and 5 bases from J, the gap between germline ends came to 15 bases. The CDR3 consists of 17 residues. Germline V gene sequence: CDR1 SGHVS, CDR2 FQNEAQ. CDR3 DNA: TGTGCCAGCAGCTTAGTTACAGGAGTCGGTTGGGCCAACGTCCTGACTTTC. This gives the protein CASSLVTGVGWANVLTF.

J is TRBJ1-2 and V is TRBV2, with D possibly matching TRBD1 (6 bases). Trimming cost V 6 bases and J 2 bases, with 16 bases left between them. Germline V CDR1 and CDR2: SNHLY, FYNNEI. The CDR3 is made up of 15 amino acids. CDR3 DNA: TGTGCCAGCAGGGACCGACAGGTCCCAAACTATGGCTACACCTTC. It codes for CASRDRQVPNYGYTF.

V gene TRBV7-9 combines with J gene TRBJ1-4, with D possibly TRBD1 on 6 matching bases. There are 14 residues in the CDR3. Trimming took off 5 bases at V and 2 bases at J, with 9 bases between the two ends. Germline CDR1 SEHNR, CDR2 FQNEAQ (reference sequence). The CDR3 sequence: CASSNTGTNEKLFF. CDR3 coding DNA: TGTGCCAGCAGCAATACAGGGACTAATGAAAAACTGTTTTTT.

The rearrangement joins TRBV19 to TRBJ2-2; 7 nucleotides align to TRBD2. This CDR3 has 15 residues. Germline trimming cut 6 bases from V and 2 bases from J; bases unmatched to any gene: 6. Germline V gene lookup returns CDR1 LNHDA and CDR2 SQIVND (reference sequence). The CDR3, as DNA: TGTGCCAGTAGGGCAGGGACTACTAACACCGGGGAGCTGTTTTTT. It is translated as CASRAGTTNTGELFF.

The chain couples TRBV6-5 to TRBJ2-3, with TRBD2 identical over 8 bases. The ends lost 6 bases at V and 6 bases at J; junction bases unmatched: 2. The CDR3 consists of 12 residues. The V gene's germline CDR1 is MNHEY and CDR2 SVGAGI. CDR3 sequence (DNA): TGTGCCAGCAGATCTAGCGGGGATACGCAGTATTTT. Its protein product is CASRSSGDTQYF.

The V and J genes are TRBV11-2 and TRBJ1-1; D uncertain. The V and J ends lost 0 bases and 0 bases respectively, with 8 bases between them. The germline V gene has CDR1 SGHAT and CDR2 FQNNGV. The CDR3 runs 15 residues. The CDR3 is CASSLETRLNTEAFF. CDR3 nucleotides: TGTGCCAGCAGCTTAGAGACACGATTGAACACTGAAGCTTTCTTT.

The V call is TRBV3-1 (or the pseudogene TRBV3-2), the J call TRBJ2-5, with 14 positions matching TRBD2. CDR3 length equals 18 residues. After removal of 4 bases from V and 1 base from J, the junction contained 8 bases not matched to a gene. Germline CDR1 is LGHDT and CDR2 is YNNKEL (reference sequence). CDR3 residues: CASSPGLAGGLSQETQYF. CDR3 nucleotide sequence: TGTGCCAGCAGCCCCGGACTAGCGGGGGGCCTGTCCCAAGAGACCCAGTACTTC.

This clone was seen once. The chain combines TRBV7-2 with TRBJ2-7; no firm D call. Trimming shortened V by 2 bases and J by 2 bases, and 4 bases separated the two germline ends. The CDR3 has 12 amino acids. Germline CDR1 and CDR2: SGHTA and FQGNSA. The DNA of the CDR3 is TGTGCCAGCAGCTTATTCACCTACGAGCAGTACTTC. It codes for CASSLFTYEQYF.

CDR3 in amino acids: CASSQERSSSYEQYF. The CDR3 DNA sequence: TGCGCCAGCAGCCAAGAGCGGTCATCCTCCTACGAGCAGTACTTC. The rearrangement uses TRBV4-1 and TRBJ2-7; unclear D gene. Germline lookup yields CDR1 MGHRA and CDR2 YSYEKL. Trimming shortened V by 0 bases and J by 0 bases, and 9 bases separated the two germline ends. This CDR3 is 15 amino acids long.

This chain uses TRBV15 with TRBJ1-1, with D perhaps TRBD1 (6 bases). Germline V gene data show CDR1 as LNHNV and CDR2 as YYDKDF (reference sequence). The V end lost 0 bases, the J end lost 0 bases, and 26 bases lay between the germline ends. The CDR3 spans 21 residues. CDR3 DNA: TGTGCCACCAGCAGAGACGACTGGGGGCCAGCGGGGACGGCCGTGAACACTGAAGCTTTCTTT. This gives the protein CATSRDDWGPAGTAVNTEAFF.

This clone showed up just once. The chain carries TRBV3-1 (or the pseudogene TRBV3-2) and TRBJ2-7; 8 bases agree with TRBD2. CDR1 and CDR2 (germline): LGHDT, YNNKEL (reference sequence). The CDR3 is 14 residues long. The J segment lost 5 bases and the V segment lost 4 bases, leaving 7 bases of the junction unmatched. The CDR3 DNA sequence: TGTGCCAGCAGCCTCCGGGAGGGCCGGGACGAGCAGTACTTC. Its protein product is CASSLREGRDEQYF.

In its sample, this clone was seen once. CDR3 amino acids: CASSVEGGRETQYF. The CDR3 DNA is TGTGCCAGCAGCGTAGAAGGGGGACGAGAGACCCAGTACTTC. V is TRBV9 and J is TRBJ2-5, with a weak D call TRBD1 (6 bases). The V gene lost 0 bases and the J gene lost 4 bases, with 10 bases spanning the gap. The CDR3 consists of 14 residues. Germline V lookup: CDR1 SGDLS, CDR2 YYNGEE.

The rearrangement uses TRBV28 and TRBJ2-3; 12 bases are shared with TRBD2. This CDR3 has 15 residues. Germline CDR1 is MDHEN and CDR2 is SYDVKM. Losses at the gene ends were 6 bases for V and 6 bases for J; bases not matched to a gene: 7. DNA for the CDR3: TGTGCCAGCAGCTCGGCCGGGACTAGCGGGGATACGCAGTATTTT. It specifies CASSSAGTSGDTQYF.